The 9 T cell receptor beta chains below were found in one sample sequenced in a study of graft-versus-host responses after intestinal transplantation (dated by TCRdb to about 2021). What this sample's time point label stands for: cells obtained before transplantation from donor or recipient. Antigens of these TCRs are unknown. Library method: the immunoSEQ multiplex PCR assay. The source is immuneACCESS, and TCRdb retained only in-frame sequences with V and J called. Part of the clones is not carried over; for the studies checked, unresolved V genes explain less than half of this, and the remainder is unexplained. Here the sample has more than 95,000 clones; 80% to 95% occur a single time. Roughly 1.2% of the sample is taken by the ten largest. Sequences were derived from unstimulated CD8+ T cells sorted from spleen or lymph node cells, sampled before intestinal transplant. The receptors originated from a human donor who received an intestinal transplant.

This chain connects TRBV19 to TRBJ1-5, with D uncertain. Trimming took off 10 bases at V and 3 bases at J, with 13 bases between the two ends. The CDR3 runs 13 residues. In germline, CDR1 is LNHDA, CDR2 SQIVND (reference sequence). CDR3 residues: CATRSSLNQPQHF. Written as DNA, the CDR3 is TGTGCCACCCGAAGCAGCCTCAATCAGCCCCAGCATTTT.

This clone has only one observation. This sequence joins TRBV30 and TRBJ2-3; D might be TRBD1 (5 bases). V lost 1 base to trimming and J lost 0 bases, with 11 bases between them. Germline V lookup: CDR1 GTSNPN, CDR2 SVGIG (reference sequence). This CDR3 has 15 residues. The DNA of the CDR3 is TGTGCCTGGAGTGACACAGGATCTAGCACAGATACGCAGTATTTT. This translates into CAWSDTGSSTDTQYF.

This chain links TRBV27 with TRBJ2-3, with TRBD2 identical over 12 bases. In germline, CDR1 is MNHEY, CDR2 SMNVEV (reference sequence). The CDR3 contains 17 residues. With V trimmed by 5 bases and J by 2 bases, 8 bases remained unmatched. CDR3 sequence (DNA): TGTGCCAGCAGTCTGTACCTAGCGGGGGGGCACACAGATACGCAGTATTTT. This encodes CASSLYLAGGHTDTQYF.

Here the CDR3 reads CASSMGQGNEQFF. CDR3 nucleotides: TGTGCCAGTAGTATGGGACAGGGGAATGAGCAGTTCTTC. V and J are TRBV19 and TRBJ2-1, with 10 bases matching TRBD1. V lost 3 bases, J lost 7 bases, and 0 bases stayed unmatched. Germline V gene data show CDR1 as LNHDA and CDR2 as SQIVND (reference sequence). This CDR3 has 13 residues.

The gene calls are TRBV4-1 and TRBJ2-1, with D uncertain. The germline CDR1 and CDR2 sequences are MGHRA and YSYEKL. Trimming pared 4 bases from V and 5 bases from J, leaving 9 bases between. The length of the CDR3 is 13 residues. This CDR3 reads CASSPTLHNEQFF. DNA of the CDR3: TGCGCCAGCAGCCCTACTCTCCACAATGAGCAGTTCTTC.

This chain joins TRBV6-5 and TRBJ2-3; D possibly corresponds to TRBD2 (5 bases). The CDR3 consists of 14 residues. CDR1 is MNHEY and CDR2 is SVGAGI in the germline V gene. V lost 6 bases, J lost 4 bases, and 14 bases lay in between. The CDR3 DNA sequence: TGTGCCAGCAGCCACTCCAGCGGCCCAGATACGCAGTATTTT. Amino acid sequence: CASSHSSGPDTQYF.

The chain carries TRBV5-6 and TRBJ2-1, with D uncertain. The germline V gene encodes CDR1 SGHDT and CDR2 YYEEEE. V shed 2 bases and J shed 4 bases, with 13 bases lying between them. This CDR3 region has 15 residues. The CDR3 region has the DNA TGTGCCAGCAGCTTAGAAGGGTGGGGATACAATGAGCAGTTCTTC. The encoded protein is CASSLEGWGYNEQFF.

CDR3 coding DNA: TGTGCCAGCAGCTCCGGACGGCTTAGCGGGGGGACCGGGGAGCTGTTTTTT. Protein sequence: CASSSGRLSGGTGELFF. The rearrangement links TRBV11-2 to TRBJ2-2; TRBD2 aligns across 10 bases. Losses at the gene ends were 4 bases for V and 5 bases for J; bases not matched to a gene: 10. Germline loops: CDR1 SGHAT, CDR2 FQNNGV. The CDR3 runs 17 residues.

The J gene is TRBJ2-5, the V gene TRBV5-6; 16 bases align to TRBD2. The junction had 7 bases not matched to a gene; V was cut back by 4 bases and J by 4 bases. The CDR3 consists of 17 residues. Germline V gene data show CDR1 as SGHDT and CDR2 as YYEEEE. The CDR3 reads CASSKGLAGGRAETQYF. The DNA for the CDR3 is TGTGCCAGCAGCAAGGGACTAGCGGGGGGGCGGGCAGAGACCCAGTACTTC.